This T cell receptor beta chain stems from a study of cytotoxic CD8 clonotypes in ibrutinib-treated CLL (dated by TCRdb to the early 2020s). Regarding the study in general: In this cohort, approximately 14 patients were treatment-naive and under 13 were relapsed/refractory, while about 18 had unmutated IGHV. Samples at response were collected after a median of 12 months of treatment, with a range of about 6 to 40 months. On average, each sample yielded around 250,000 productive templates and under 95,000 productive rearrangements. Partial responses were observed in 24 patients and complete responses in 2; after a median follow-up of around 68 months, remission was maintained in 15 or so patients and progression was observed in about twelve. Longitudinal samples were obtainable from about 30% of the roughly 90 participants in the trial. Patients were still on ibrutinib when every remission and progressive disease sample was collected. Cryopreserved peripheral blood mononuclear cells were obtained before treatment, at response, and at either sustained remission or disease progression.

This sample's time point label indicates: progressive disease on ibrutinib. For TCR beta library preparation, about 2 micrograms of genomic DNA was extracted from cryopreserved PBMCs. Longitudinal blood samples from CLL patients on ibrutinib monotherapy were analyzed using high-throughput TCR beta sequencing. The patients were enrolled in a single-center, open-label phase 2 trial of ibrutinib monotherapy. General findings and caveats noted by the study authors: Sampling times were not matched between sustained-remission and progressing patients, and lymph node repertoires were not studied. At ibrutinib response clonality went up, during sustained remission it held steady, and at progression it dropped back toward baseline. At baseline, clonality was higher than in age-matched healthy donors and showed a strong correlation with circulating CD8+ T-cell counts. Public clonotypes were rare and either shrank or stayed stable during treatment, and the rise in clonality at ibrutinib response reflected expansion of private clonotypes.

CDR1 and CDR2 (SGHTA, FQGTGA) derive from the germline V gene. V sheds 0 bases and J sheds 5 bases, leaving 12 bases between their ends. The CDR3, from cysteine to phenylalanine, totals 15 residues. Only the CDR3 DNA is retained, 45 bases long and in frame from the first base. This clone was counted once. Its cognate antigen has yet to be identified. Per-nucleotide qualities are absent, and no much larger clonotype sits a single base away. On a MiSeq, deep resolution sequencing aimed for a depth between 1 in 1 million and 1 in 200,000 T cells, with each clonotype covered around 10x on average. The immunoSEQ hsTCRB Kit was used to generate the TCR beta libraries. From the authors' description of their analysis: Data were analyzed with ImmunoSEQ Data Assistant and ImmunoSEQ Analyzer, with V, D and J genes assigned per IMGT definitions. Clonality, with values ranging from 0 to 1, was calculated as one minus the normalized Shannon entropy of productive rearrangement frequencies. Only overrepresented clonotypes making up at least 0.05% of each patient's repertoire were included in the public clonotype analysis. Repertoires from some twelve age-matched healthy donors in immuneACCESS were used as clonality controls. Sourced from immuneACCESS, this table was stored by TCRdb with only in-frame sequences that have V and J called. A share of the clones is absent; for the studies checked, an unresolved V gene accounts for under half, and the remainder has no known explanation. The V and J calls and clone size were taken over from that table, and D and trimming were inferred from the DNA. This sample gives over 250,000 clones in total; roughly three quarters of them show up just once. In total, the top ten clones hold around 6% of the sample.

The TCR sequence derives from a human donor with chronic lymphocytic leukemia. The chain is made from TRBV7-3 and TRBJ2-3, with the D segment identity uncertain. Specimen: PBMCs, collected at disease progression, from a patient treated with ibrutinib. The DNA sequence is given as TGTGCCAGCAGCTTAACCCCGACAAGCGAAGATACGCAGTATTTT. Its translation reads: CASSLTPTSEDTQYF.